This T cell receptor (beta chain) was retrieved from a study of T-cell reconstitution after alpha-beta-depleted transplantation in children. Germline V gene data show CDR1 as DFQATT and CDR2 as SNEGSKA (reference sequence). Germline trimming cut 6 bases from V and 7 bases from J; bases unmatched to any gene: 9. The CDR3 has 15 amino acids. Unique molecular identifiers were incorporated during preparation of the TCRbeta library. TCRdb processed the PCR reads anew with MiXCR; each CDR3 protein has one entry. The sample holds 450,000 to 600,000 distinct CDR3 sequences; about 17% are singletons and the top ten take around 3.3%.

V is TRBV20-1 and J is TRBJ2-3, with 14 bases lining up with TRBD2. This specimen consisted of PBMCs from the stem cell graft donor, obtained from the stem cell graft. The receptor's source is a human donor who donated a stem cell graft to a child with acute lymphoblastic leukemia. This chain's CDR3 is CSAGLAGVAGYTQYF. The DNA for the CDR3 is TGCAGTGCGGGACTAGCGGGAGTGGCGGGTTATACGCAGTATTTT.